This T cell receptor (beta chain) derives from a study of blood T cell repertoires in COVID-19. Study at large: Sites in the United States, Italy and Spain provided acute and convalescent COVID-19 samples.

Germline V gene lookup returns CDR1 KGHSH and CDR2 LQKENI. V was cut by 3 bases and J by 7 bases, with 16 bases left in between. This CDR3 is 15 amino acids long. Original processing methods: Quantification of nucleated cells was approximated via reference gene primer amplification. Here immunoSEQ multiplex PCR was the method, and the copy in TCRdb shows in-frame clones only, minus some. Clone size and V and J calls were adopted from that table, with D and trimming inferred from the DNA. The table lists fewer than 350,000 clones, roughly nine tenths of them singletons, with about 8.6% in the top ten.

Source material: peripheral blood. The V call is TRBV18, the J call TRBJ1-5; D may be TRBD1 (6 bases). The TCR was taken from a man aged 35-49 years with active or convalescent COVID-19. This CDR3 reads CASSPGGARVQPQHF. CDR3 nucleotide sequence: TGTGCCAGCTCACCTGGGGGGGCTCGTGTACAGCCCCAGCATTTT.